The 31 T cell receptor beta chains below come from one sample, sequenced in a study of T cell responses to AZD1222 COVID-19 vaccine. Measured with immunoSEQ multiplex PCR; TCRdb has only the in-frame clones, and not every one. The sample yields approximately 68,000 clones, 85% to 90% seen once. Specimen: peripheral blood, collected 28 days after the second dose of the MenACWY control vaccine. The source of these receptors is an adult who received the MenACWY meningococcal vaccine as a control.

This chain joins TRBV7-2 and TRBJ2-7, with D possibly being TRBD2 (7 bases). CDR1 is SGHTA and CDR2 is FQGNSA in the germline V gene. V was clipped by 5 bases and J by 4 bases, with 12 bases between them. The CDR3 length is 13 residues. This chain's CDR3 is CASSLGRGYEQYF. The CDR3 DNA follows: TGTGCCAGCAGCCTAGGGAGGGGGTACGAGCAGTACTTC. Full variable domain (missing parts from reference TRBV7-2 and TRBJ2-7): GAGVSQSPSNKVTEKGKDVELRCDPISGHTALYWYRQSLGQGLEFLIYFQGNSAPDKSGLPSDRFSAERTGGSVSTLTIQRTQQEDSAVYLCASSLGRGYEQYFGPGTRLTVT.

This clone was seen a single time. This CDR3 is CASSHSVARQDTQYF. The CDR3 nucleotides read TGCGCCAGCAGCCACAGCGTGGCCAGGCAGGATACGCAGTATTTT. J is TRBJ2-3 and V is TRBV4-3; the D is unclear. Germline V gene lookup returns CDR1 LGHNA and CDR2 YSLEER. Trimming stripped 3 bases from V and 6 bases from J, with 16 bases between. The CDR3 consists of 15 residues.

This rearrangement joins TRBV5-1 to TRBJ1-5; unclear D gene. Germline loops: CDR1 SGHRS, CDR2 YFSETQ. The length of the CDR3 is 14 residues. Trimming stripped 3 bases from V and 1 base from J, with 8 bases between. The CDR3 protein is CASSSGLSNQPQHF. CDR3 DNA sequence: TGCGCCAGCAGCTCGGGTCTAAGCAATCAGCCCCAGCATTTT.

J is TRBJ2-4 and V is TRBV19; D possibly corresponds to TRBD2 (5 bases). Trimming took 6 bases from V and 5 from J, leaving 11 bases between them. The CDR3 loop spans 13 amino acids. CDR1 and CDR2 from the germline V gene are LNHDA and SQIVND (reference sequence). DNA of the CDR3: TGTGCCAGTAGGAGGGTGGCCGAAAACATTCAGTACTTC. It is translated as CASRRVAENIQYF.

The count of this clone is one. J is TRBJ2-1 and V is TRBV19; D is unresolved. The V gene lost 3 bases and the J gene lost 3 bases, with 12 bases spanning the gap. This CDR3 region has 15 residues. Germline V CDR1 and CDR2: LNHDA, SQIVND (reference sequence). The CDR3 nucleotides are TGTGCCAGTAGTATGGAACAGTTCTACTACAATGAGCAGTTCTTC. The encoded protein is CASSMEQFYYNEQFF.

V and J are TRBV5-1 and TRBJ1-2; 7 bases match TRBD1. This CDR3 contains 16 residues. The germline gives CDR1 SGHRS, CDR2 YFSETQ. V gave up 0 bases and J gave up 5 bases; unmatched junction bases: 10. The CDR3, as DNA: TGCGCCAGCAGCTTGGGCGTGACAGGGTCCTCTTATGGCTACACCTTC. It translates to CASSLGVTGSSYGYTF.

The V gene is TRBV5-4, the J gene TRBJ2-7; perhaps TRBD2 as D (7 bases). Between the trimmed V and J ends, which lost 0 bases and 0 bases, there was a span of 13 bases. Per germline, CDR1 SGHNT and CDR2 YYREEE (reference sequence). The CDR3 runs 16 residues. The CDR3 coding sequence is TGTGCCAGCAGCTTGGGGGGAGGGGGGCCCTCCTACGAGCAGTACTTC. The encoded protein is CASSLGGGGPSYEQYF. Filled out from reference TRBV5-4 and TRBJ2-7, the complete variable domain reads ETGVTQSPTHLIKTRGQQVTLRCSSQSGHNTVSWYQQALGQGPQFIFQYYREEENGRGNFPPRFSGLQFPNYSSELNVNALELDDSALYLCASSLGGGGPSYEQYFGPGTRLTVT.

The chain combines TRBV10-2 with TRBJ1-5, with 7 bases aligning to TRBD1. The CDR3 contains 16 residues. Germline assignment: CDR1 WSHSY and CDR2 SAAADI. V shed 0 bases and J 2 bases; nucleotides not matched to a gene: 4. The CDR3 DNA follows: TGCGCCAGCAGTGAGTCGGGAGGGGGCGGCAATCAGCCCCAGCATTTT. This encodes CASSESGGGGNQPQHF.

CDR3 coding DNA: TGTGCCAGCAAAACGGAGAAAAACACCGGGGAGCTGTTTTTT. Translated, it gives CASKTEKNTGELFF. V usage is TRBV2 and J usage is TRBJ2-2, with no clear D. Deletions cut 7 bases from V and 2 bases from J, with 11 bases between. Germline CDR1 and CDR2: SNHLY and FYNNEI. This CDR3 contains 14 residues.

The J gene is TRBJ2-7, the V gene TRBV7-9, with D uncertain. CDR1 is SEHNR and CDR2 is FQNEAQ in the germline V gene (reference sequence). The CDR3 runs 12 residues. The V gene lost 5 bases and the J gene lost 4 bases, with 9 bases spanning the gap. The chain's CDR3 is CASSQTSYEQYF. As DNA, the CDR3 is TGTGCCAGCAGCCAAACAAGTTACGAGCAGTACTTC.

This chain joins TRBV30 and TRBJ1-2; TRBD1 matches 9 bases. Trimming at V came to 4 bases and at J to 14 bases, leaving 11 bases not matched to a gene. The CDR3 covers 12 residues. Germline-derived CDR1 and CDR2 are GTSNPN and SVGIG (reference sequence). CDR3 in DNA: TGTGCCTGGACACCGGGACAGGGTAAGAGGACCTTC. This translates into CAWTPGQGKRTF.

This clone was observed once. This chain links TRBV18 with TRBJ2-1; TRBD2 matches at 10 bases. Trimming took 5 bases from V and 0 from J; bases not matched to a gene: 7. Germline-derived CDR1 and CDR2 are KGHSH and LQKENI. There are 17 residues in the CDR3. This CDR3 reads CASSGPLAGGSYNEQFF. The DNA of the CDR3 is TGTGCCAGCTCAGGTCCGTTAGCGGGGGGCTCCTACAATGAGCAGTTCTTC.

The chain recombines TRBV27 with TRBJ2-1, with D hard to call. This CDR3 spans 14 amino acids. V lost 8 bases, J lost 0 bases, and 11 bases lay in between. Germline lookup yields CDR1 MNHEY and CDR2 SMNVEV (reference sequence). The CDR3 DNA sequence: TGTGCCAGCCGAGACGATAGCTCCTACAATGAGCAGTTCTTC. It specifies CASRDDSSYNEQFF.

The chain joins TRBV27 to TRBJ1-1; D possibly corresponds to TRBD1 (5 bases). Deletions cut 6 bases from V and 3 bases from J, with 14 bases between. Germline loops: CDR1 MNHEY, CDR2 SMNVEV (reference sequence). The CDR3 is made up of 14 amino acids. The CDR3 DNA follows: TGTGCCAGCAGCCCGAGAGGGACGGACACTGAAGCTTTCTTT. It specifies CASSPRGTDTEAFF.

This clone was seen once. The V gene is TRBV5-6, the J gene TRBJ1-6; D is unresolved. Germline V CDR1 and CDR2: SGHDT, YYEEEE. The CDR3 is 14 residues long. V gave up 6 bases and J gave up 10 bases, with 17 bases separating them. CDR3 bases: TGTGCCAGCACCCTGGTTGAGGGTGGCTCACCCCTCCACTTT. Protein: CASTLVEGGSPLHF.

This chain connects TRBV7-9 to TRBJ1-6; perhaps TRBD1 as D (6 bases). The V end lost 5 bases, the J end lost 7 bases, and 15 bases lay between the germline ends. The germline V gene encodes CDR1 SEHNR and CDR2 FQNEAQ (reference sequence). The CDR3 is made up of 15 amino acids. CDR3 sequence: CASSPRGQGNSPLHF. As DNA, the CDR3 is TGTGCCAGCAGCCCTCGAGGCCAGGGGAATTCACCCCTCCACTTT. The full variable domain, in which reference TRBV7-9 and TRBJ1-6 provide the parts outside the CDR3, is DTGVSQNPRHKITKRGQNVTFRCDPISEHNRLYWYRQTLGQGPEFLTYFQNEAQLEKSRLLSDRFSAERPKGSFSTLEIQRTEQGDSAMYLCASSPRGQGNSPLHFGNGTRLTVT.

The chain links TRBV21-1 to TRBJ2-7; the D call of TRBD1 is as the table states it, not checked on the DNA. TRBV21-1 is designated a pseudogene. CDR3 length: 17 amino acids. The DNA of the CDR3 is TGTGCCAGCAGGGAGCACACCAGACAGGGGGTATCCTACGAGCAGTACTTC. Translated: CASREHTRQGVSYEQYF.

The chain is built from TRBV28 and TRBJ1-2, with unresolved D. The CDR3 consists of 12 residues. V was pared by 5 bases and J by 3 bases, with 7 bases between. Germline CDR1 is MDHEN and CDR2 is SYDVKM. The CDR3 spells CASSPADYGYTF. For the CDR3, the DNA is TGTGCCAGCAGTCCGGCCGACTATGGCTACACCTTC.

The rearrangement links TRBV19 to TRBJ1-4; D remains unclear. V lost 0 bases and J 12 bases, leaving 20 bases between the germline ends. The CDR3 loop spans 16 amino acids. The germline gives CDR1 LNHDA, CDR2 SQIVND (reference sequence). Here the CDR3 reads CASSIDPTARIPELFF. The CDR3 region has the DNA TGTGCCAGTAGTATAGATCCTACCGCAAGGATACCCGAACTGTTTTTT.

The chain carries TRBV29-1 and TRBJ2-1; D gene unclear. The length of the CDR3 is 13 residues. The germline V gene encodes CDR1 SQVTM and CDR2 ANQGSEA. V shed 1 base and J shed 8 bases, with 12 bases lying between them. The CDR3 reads CSVEGARSYEQFF. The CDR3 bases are TGCAGCGTTGAAGGGGCCAGGAGCTATGAGCAGTTCTTC.

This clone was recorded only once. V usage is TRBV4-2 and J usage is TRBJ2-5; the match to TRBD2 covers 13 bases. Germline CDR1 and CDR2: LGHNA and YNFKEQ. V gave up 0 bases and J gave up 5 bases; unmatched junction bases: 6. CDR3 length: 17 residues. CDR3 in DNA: TGTGCCAGCAGCCAAGAAGGGACTAGCGGGGATGGGGAGACCCAGTACTTC. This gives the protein CASSQEGTSGDGETQYF.

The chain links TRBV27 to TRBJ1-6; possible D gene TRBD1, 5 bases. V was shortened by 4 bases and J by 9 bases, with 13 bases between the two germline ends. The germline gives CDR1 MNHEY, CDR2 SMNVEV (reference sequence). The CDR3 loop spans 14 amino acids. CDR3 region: CASSSIQGVSPLHF. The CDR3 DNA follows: TGTGCCAGCAGTTCTATCCAAGGGGTTTCACCCCTCCACTTT.

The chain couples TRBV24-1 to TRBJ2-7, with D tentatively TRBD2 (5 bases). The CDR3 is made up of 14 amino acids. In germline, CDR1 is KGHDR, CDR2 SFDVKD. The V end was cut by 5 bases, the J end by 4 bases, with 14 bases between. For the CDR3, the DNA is TGTGCCACCAGTGCACGGGGTGGGAGTTACGAGCAGTACTTC. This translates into CATSARGGSYEQYF.

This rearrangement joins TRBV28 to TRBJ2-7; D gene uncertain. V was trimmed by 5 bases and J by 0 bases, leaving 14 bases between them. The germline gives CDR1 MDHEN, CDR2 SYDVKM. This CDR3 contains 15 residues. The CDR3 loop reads CASSPPQPASYEQYF. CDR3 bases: TGTGCCAGCAGTCCTCCACAGCCCGCCTCCTACGAGCAGTACTTC.

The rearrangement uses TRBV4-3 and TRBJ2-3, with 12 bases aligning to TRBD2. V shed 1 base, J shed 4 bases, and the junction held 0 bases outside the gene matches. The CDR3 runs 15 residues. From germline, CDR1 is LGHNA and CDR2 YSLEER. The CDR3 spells CASSQGLAGADTQYF. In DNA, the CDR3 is TGCGCCAGCAGCCAAGGACTAGCGGGGGCAGATACGCAGTATTTT.

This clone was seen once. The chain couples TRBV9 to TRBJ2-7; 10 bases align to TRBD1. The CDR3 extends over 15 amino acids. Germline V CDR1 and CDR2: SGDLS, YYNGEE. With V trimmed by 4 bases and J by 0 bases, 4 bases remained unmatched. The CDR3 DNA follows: TGTGCCAGCAGCACGGGGACAGGGGACTCCTACGAGCAGTACTTC. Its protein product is CASSTGTGDSYEQYF.

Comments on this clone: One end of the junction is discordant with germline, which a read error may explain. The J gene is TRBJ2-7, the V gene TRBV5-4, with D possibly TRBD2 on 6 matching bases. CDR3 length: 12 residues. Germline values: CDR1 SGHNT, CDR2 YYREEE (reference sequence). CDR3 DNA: TGTGCCAGCAGCTTTCAAACCGGAGAGCGGGACTTC. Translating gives CASSFQTGERDF.

CDR3 sequence reads: CAIQGVPYEQYF. DNA of the CDR3: TGTGCCATCCAGGGTGTTCCCTACGAGCAGTACTTC. This chain links TRBV28 with TRBJ2-7, with D perhaps TRBD1 (5 bases). Germline V CDR1 and CDR2: MDHEN, SYDVKM. Trimming took 10 bases from V and 2 from J, leaving 12 bases between them. CDR3 length: 12 amino acids.

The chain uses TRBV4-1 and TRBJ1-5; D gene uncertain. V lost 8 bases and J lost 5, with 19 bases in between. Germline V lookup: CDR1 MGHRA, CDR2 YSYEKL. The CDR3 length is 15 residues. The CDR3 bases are TGCGCCAGCGCCCCCAGACAATCGTGGGATCAGCCCCAGCATTTT. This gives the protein CASAPRQSWDQPQHF.

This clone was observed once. CDR3 loop: CASSLDRVGNSPLHF. CDR3 nucleotide sequence: TGTGCCAGCAGCTTAGATAGGGTTGGGAATTCACCCCTCCACTTT. The rearrangement joins TRBV11-2 to TRBJ1-6, with no clear D. CDR3 length: 15 amino acids. V was shortened by 0 bases and J by 7 bases, with 10 bases between the two germline ends. CDR1 and CDR2 from the germline V gene are SGHAT and FQNNGV.

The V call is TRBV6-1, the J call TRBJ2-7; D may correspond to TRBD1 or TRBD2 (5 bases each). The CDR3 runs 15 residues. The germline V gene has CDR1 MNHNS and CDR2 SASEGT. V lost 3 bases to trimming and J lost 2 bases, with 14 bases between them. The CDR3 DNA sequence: TGTGCCAGCAGTGATGAGGGGAGATATACCTACGAGCAGTACTTC. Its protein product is CASSDEGRYTYEQYF.